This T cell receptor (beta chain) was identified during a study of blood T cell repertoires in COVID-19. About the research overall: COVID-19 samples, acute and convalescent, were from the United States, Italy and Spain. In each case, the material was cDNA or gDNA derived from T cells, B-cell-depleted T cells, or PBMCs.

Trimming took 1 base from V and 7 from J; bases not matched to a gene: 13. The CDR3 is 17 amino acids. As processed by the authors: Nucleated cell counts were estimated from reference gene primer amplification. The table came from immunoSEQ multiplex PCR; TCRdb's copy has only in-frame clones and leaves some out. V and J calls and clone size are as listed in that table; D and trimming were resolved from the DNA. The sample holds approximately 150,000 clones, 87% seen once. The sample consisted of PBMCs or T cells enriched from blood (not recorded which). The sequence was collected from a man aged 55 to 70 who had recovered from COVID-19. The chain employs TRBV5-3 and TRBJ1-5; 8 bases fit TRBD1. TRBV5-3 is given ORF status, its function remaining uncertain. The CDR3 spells CARSLSPRTGLGQPQHF. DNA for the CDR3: TGTGCCAGAAGCTTGAGCCCTAGGACAGGGTTAGGCCAGCCCCAGCATTTT.